Detailed here is one TCR beta chain. With the 5' RACE reads reprocessed, TCRdb shows one record per CDR3 protein and no DNA. The sample spans 150,000 to 200,000 distinct CDR3 sequences; the ten largest clones claim approximately 2.5%. Germline V gene sequence: CDR1 KGHDR, CDR2 SFDVKD. The CDR3 runs to 16 residues. The entry originates in a study of monozygotic twins with inflammatory bowel disease. This TCR was recovered from a human donor with ulcerative colitis or Crohn's disease, or a healthy co-twin of an affected twin (not recorded which). This sequence joins TRBV24-1 and TRBJ2-2; TCRdb selects TRBD2, and the lack of DNA leaves this call unchecked. Sequencing was done on a sample of blood. CDR3: CATSDVGAPNTGELFF.